The next 23 T cell receptor beta chains were all read from a single sample in a study of blood T cell repertoires in COVID-19. Here immunoSEQ multiplex PCR was the method, and the copy in TCRdb shows in-frame clones only, minus some. The profile shows some 100,000 clones, approximately 80% of them singletons. Specimen: peripheral blood. These TCRs come from a human donor in a cohort sampled during active COVID-19.

The chain employs TRBV19 and TRBJ2-2; 7 bases align to TRBD2. This CDR3 is 14 amino acids long. Germline lookup yields CDR1 LNHDA and CDR2 SQIVND (reference sequence). Trimming cost V 6 bases and J 1 base; bases outside gene matches: 2. Here the CDR3 reads CASRLAENTGELFF. CDR3 nucleotide sequence: TGTGCCAGTAGGCTAGCGGAGAACACCGGGGAGCTGTTTTTT. Drawing the rest from reference TRBV19 and TRBJ2-2, the complete variable domain is DGGITQSPKYLFRKEGQNVTLSCEQNLNHDAMYWYRQDPGQGLRLIYYSQIVNDFQKGDIAEGYSVSREKKESFPLTVTSAQKNPTAFYLCASRLAENTGELFFGEGSRLTVL.

This rearrangement joins TRBV5-1 to TRBJ2-1; TRBD1 aligns across 7 bases. Germline-derived CDR1 and CDR2 are SGHRS and YFSETQ. V lost 4 bases to trimming and J lost 0 bases; unmatched junction nucleotides: 4. There are 15 residues in the CDR3. The chain's CDR3 is CASSRDSTSYNEQFF. CDR3 in DNA: TGCGCCAGCAGCCGGGACAGCACCTCCTACAATGAGCAGTTCTTC.

The chain combines TRBV5-1 with TRBJ2-5; tentative D call: TRBD2 (6 bases). CDR1 SGHRS and CDR2 YFSETQ come from the germline V gene. This CDR3 region has 15 residues. V was pared by 4 bases and J by 5 bases, with 18 bases between. This chain's CDR3 is CASSPGTSQRETQYF. The CDR3 nucleotides are TGCGCCAGCAGCCCGGGGACTTCCCAGCGGGAGACCCAGTACTTC.

The chain uses TRBV3-1 (or the pseudogene TRBV3-2) and TRBJ2-7, with 9 bases identical to TRBD2. CDR3 size: 18 residues. Germline V gives CDR1 LGHDT, CDR2 YNNKEL (reference sequence). After removal of 1 base from V and 3 bases from J, the junction contained 13 bases not matched to a gene. CDR3 in DNA: TGTGCCAGCAGCCAAGGGGGTGGCTTAGGAGCGGGGGGCTACGAGCAGTACTTC. Encoded protein: CASSQGGGLGAGGYEQYF.

V and J are TRBV7-9 and TRBJ2-6; D unresolved. Germline CDR1 reads SEHNR; CDR2 reads FQNEAQ (reference sequence). The CDR3 consists of 16 residues. The germline V and J ends were trimmed by 5 bases and 2 bases, with 13 bases remaining between them. The CDR3 DNA is TGTGCCAGCAGCAACTATCGCGGCCCTGGGGCCAACGTCCTGACTTTC. It specifies CASSNYRGPGANVLTF.

The chain is built from TRBV2 and TRBJ1-6; perhaps TRBD1 as D (6 bases). CDR1 is SNHLY, CDR2 FYNNEI, per germline. CDR3 length: 15 residues. The V end was cut by 7 bases, the J end by 3 bases, with 13 bases between. In DNA, the CDR3 is TGTGCCAGCACCACGGACAGCCTCTATAATTCACCCCTCCACTTT. Residues: CASTTDSLYNSPLHF. The variable domain in full, completed from reference TRBV2 and TRBJ1-6, reads EPEVTQTPSHQVTQMGQEVILRCVPISNHLYFYWYRQILGQKVEFLVSFYNNEISEKSEIFDDQFSVERPDGSNFTLKIRSTKLEDSAMYFCASTTDSLYNSPLHFGNGTRLTVT.

The rearrangement uses TRBV15 and TRBJ1-5; D remains unclear. The CDR3 is made up of 15 amino acids. Trimming pared 1 base from V and 0 bases from J, leaving 7 bases between. The germline gives CDR1 LNHNV, CDR2 YYDKDF (reference sequence). DNA of the CDR3: TGTGCCACCAGCAGAGGGGAGGGTAGCAATCAGCCCCAGCATTTT. It encodes CATSRGEGSNQPQHF. The full variable domain, completed using reference TRBV15 and TRBJ1-5, is DAMVIQNPRYQVTQFGKPVTLSCSQTLNHNVMYWYQQKSSQAPKLLFHYYDKDFNNEADTPDNFQSRRPNTSFCFLDIRSPGLGDTAMYLCATSRGEGSNQPQHFGDGTRLSIL.

V gene TRBV5-1 combines with J gene TRBJ2-4; D is undetermined. Germline V gives CDR1 SGHRS, CDR2 YFSETQ. The length of the CDR3 is 14 residues. Trimming took off 3 bases at V and 0 bases at J, with 7 bases between the two ends. CDR3 in DNA: TGCGCCAGCAGCTCGACGGGAGCCAAAAACATTCAGTACTTC. Protein sequence: CASSSTGAKNIQYF.

The rearrangement links TRBV4-1 to TRBJ1-5; D ambiguous. The V and J ends lost 5 bases and 7 bases respectively, with 15 bases between them. CDR1 is MGHRA and CDR2 is YSYEKL in the germline V gene. This CDR3 region has 14 residues. CDR3 DNA sequence: TGCGCCAGCAGCAACCCCGGCGGGTCCCAGCCCCAGCATTTT. Its protein product is CASSNPGGSQPQHF.

This clone was seen just once. At one of its ends the junction is not consistent with the germline gene, which may arise from a read error. The chain joins TRBV14 to TRBJ1-3; D unresolved. The CDR3 is made up of 15 amino acids. CDR1 is SGHDN and CDR2 is FVKESK in the germline V gene. CDR3 DNA: TGTGCCAGCAGCCCGACCGACTCCCCTGGGAACACCATATATTTT. This encodes CASSPTDSPGNTIYF.

This clone was seen repeatedly, ten times or more. This chain links TRBV29-1 with TRBJ1-1; 11 bases match TRBD1. V dropped 4 bases and J dropped 7; count of bases not matched to a gene: 2. From germline, CDR1 is SQVTM and CDR2 ANQGSEA. The length of the CDR3 is 12 residues. CDR3 DNA sequence: TGCAGCGTTGGGACAGGGGGCGGTGAAGCTTTCTTT. Translation: CSVGTGGGEAFF.

The chain combines TRBV12-3 or TRBV12-4 with TRBJ1-2; 9 bases fit TRBD1. The CDR3 runs to 13 residues. V lost 5 bases to trimming and J lost 6 bases; unmatched junction nucleotides: 4. The CDR3 here is CASSRGQGNGYTF. In DNA, the CDR3 is TGTGCCAGCAGTCGTGGACAGGGGAATGGCTACACCTTC.

V gene TRBV7-9 combines with J gene TRBJ2-7; D is perhaps TRBD1 (6 bases). Deletions cut 4 bases from V and 2 bases from J, with 9 bases between. This CDR3 comprises 13 residues. Germline lookup yields CDR1 SEHNR and CDR2 FQNEAQ (reference sequence). The CDR3 spells CASSSSGAYEQYF. DNA of the CDR3: TGTGCCAGCAGCTCCTCAGGGGCCTACGAGCAGTACTTC.

V usage is TRBV30 and J usage is TRBJ1-5; 10 nucleotides agree with TRBD1. Germline V gene lookup returns CDR1 GTSNPN and CDR2 SVGIG (reference sequence). Trimming took 3 bases from V and 1 from J; bases not matched to a gene: 3. The length of the CDR3 is 15 residues. CDR3 region: CAWRDRGRSNQPQHF. In nucleotides, the CDR3 is TGTGCCTGGAGAGACAGGGGGCGAAGCAATCAGCCCCAGCATTTT.

This chain joins TRBV5-4 and TRBJ1-6, with D tentatively TRBD1 (6 bases). Germline V gene data show CDR1 as SGHNT and CDR2 as YYREEE (reference sequence). CDR3 length equals 16 residues. V was clipped by 0 bases and J by 5 bases, with 12 bases between them. CDR3 in amino acids: CASSLGSGQNNSPLHF. In DNA form, the CDR3 reads TGTGCCAGCAGCTTGGGTTCTGGACAGAATAATTCACCCCTCCACTTT.

This rearrangement joins TRBV15 to TRBJ1-4; TRBD1 agrees at 8 bases. The CDR3 length is 15 residues. Germline V gives CDR1 LNHNV, CDR2 YYDKDF (reference sequence). V lost 3 bases to trimming and J lost 7 bases; unmatched junction nucleotides: 7. As DNA, the CDR3 is TGTGCCACCAGCAGGACGACAGGGGCGGGTGAAAAACTGTTTTTT. Encoded protein: CATSRTTGAGEKLFF.

The chain carries TRBV6-4 and TRBJ1-4; TRBD1 matches 9 bases. CDR1 and CDR2 (germline): MRHNA, SNTAGT. This CDR3 has 16 residues. J gave up 5 bases and V 6 bases, and 10 bases lay outside the gene matches. The chain's CDR3 is CASSEHPGQGNEKLFF. The CDR3 coding sequence is TGTGCCAGCAGCGAACATCCGGGACAGGGAAATGAAAAACTGTTTTTT.

The chain has TRBV5-6 and TRBJ2-3, with TRBD2 matching 11 bases. Germline V gene data show CDR1 as SGHDT and CDR2 as YYEEEE. V lost 4 bases and J lost 3; bases outside the gene matches: 13. There are 18 residues in the CDR3. CDR3 amino acids: CASSPLGLAEMRTDTQYF. The DNA of the CDR3 is TGTGCCAGCAGCCCGCTGGGACTAGCGGAAATGCGAACAGATACGCAGTATTTT. The complete variable domain, with remaining parts taken from reference TRBV5-6 and TRBJ2-3, reads DAGVTQSPTHLIKTRGQQVTLRCSPKSGHDTVSWYQQALGQGPQFIFQYYEEEERQRGNFPDRFSGHQFPNYSSELNVNALLLGDSALYLCASSPLGLAEMRTDTQYFGPGTRLTVL.

This sequence joins TRBV18 and TRBJ1-3; D perhaps matches TRBD1 (5 bases). The germline V and J ends were trimmed by 4 bases and 0 bases, with 16 bases remaining between them. Looked up from germline, CDR1 is KGHSH and CDR2 is LQKENI. The CDR3 sequence is 17 residues long. In nucleotides, the CDR3 is TGTGCCAGCTCACTCCGAATGTGGGGACTCTCTGGAAACACCATATATTTT. This encodes CASSLRMWGLSGNTIYF.

This clone is a singleton in its sample. The chain joins TRBV7-9 to TRBJ2-2; D not resolved. The CDR3 runs 14 residues. V lost 5 bases and J 4 bases, leaving 11 bases between the germline ends. Germline CDR1 reads SEHNR; CDR2 reads FQNEAQ (reference sequence). The CDR3 loop is CASSNGSSTGELFF. CDR3 coding DNA: TGTGCCAGCAGCAACGGTAGTAGCACCGGGGAGCTGTTTTTT.

The chain couples TRBV27 to TRBJ2-1; the D gene is possibly TRBD2 (5 bases). The length of the CDR3 is 18 residues. V dropped 1 base and J dropped 1 base, with 17 bases sitting between them. The germline V gene has CDR1 MNHEY and CDR2 SMNVEV (reference sequence). The CDR3 DNA sequence: TGTGCCAGCAGTTTATGGGCGTCGGGAACAGATTCCTACAATGAGCAGTTCTTC. Translation: CASSLWASGTDSYNEQFF.

The chain couples TRBV21-1 to TRBJ2-7; TRBD2, as called in the table, went unchecked against the DNA. TRBV21-1 constitutes a pseudogene. The CDR3 is made up of 15 amino acids. This CDR3 is CASSTRTTLSYEQYF. As DNA, the CDR3 is TGTGCCAGCAGCACGAGGACTACCCTCTCCTACGAGCAGTACTTC.

V and J are TRBV24-1 and TRBJ1-4; 8 bases are a match to TRBD1. This CDR3 region has 14 residues. V was clipped by 5 bases and J by 8 bases; unmatched bases: 6. CDR1 KGHDR and CDR2 SFDVKD come from the germline V gene. CDR3 DNA sequence: TGTGCCACCAGTGCGCGACAGGGGAGGGAAAAACTGTTTTTT. Amino acids: CATSARQGREKLFF.